Reported below is one T cell receptor (beta chain). Its antigen is undetermined. PCR was performed using 60 Vbeta and 13 Jbeta primers. TCRdb's table, derived via immunoSEQ multiplex PCR, lists solely in-frame clones and lacks some. Of fewer than 40,000 clones in the sample, around two thirds were seen once. The data were taken from a study of cytomegalovirus exposure and HLA in healthy donors. Study-wide points: Presence/absence analyses assumed roughly uniform sequencing depth across donors. Across donors, most TCRs were seen rarely, yet some public ones were widespread. Sequencing artifact likely explains a cluster of highly shared sequence variants.

Trimming removed 4 bases from V and 2 bases from J, with 10 bases in between. The CDR3 length is 13 residues. Germline V lookup: CDR1 SQVTM, CDR2 ANQGSEA. Material: PBMCs. This rearrangement joins TRBV29-1 to TRBJ2-3; tentatively, D is TRBD1 (6 bases). The receptor's source is a man aged 50-60 years in good health and CMV-seropositive. The DNA of the CDR3 is TGCAGCGTTGCTAGGGGGATCACAGATACGCAGTATTTT. It translates to CSVARGITDTQYF.